This TCR beta chain came from a study of cytomegalovirus exposure and HLA in healthy donors. PCR involved 60 Vbeta and 13 Jbeta primers. Profiling relied on immunoSEQ multiplex PCR, and the TCRdb table lists in-frame clones only, not all of them. The sample yields approximately 140,000 clones, about 83% seen once. Comments on this clone: No antigen is known for it.

Findings of the study overall: Later work associated 16,951 TCR beta sequences with HLA alleles at 0.05 false discovery rate.

This clonotype originated in a girl aged 2-9 years in good health and CMV-seronegative. The sequenced material came from PBMCs.

The CDR3 nucleotides read TGTGCCAGCAGCCCCTCCCCCGGGACTTACACAGATACGCAGTATTTT. Amino acids: CASSPSPGTYTDTQYF. This rearrangement joins TRBV7-9 to TRBJ2-3, with a possible D match to TRBD2 (6 bases). The CDR3 length is 16 residues. CDR1 and CDR2 from the germline V gene are SEHNR and FQNEAQ (reference sequence). Trimming took 5 bases from V and 2 from J, leaving 17 bases between them.